This is a list of T cell receptor beta chains from one sample in a study of T cell changes during pregnancy in multiple sclerosis. Produced via immunoSEQ multiplex PCR; TCRdb's table is partial and in-frame only. The sample shows roughly 49,000 clones, about 91% of them seen only once. Source: peripheral blood, taken after pregnancy. The receptor source for this set is a female donor with multiple sclerosis, enrolled in a pregnancy study. Each CDR3 is given with its conserved first and last residue. The D gene is left open where the match is weak. Not every row has a clone size; where given, it reads once, few, many or a size class.

-,TRBD2,TRBJ2-5,TRBV7-3,CASSLASGGTQETQYF,TGTGCCAGCAGCTTGGCTAGCGGGGGTACCCAAGAGACCCAGTACTTC
-,-,TRBJ2-1,TRBV15,CATSRGRGSYNEQFF,TGTGCCACCAGCAGAGGTAGGGGGTCCTACAATGAGCAGTTCTTC
-,TRBD2,TRBJ2-3,TRBV7-3,CASSPQIGLAETGDTQYF,TGTGCCAGCAGCCCCCAAATCGGACTAGCAGAGACGGGGGATACGCAGTATTTT
-,-,TRBJ1-2,TRBV4-3,CASSQAAGVGYTF,TGCGCCAGCAGCCAAGCCGCAGGGGTGGGCTACACCTTC
-,-,TRBJ2-6,TRBV15,CATSRGRGTGGANVLTF,TGTGCCACCAGCAGAGGGAGGGGAACTGGTGGGGCCAACGTCCTGACTTTC
-,TRBD2,TRBJ2-1,TRBV6-1,CATHLMAGGHNEQFF,TGTGCCACCCATCTGATGGCGGGGGGGCATAATGAGCAGTTCTTC
-,-,TRBJ1-2,TRBV19,CASSILAAPGSYGYTF,TGTGCCAGTAGTATTTTGGCAGCCCCCGGGTCGTATGGCTACACCTTC
-,TRBD1,TRBJ2-7,TRBV30,CAWSLGQGRRQYF,TGTGCCTGGAGTTTGGGACAGGGTCGGAGGCAGTACTTC
-,-,TRBJ2-7,TRBV7-2,CASSFEGGGPDF,TGTGCCAGCAGCTTCGAGGGGGGGGGCCCAGACTTC
-,TRBD1,TRBJ2-7,TRBV5-5,CASNRQGPYEQYF,TGTGCCAGCAACAGACAGGGCCCCTACGAGCAGTACTTC
-,TRBD1,TRBJ1-2,TRBV6-4,CASSGGTGGTYGYTF,TGTGCCAGCAGCGGGGGGACAGGGGGCACCTATGGCTACACCTTC
-,-,TRBJ1-1,TRBV9,CASSAGEIEAFF,TGTGCCAGCAGCGCGGGGGAGATTGAAGCTTTCTTT
-,-,TRBJ2-3,TRBV9,CASTRRGPTDTQYF,TGTGCCAGCACCAGGCGGGGGCCCACAGATACGCAGTATTTT
-,TRBD1,TRBJ2-5,TRBV5-1,CASSFRDSKETQYF,TGCGCCAGCAGCTTCCGGGACAGTAAAGAGACCCAGTACTTC
-,TRBD2,TRBJ2-7,TRBV13,CASSSIGVAGGYSYEQYF,TGTGCCAGCAGCTCGATCGGGGTGGCGGGGGGGTATTCCTACGAGCAGTACTTC
once,TRBD1,TRBJ2-7,TRBV7-6,CASSRDRGYEQYF,TGTGCCAGCAGCCGGGACAGGGGCTACGAGCAGTACTTC
-,TRBD1,TRBJ2-6,TRBV15,CATSRTGREIGANVLTF,TGTGCCACCAGCAGGACAGGGCGCGAGATAGGGGCCAACGTCCTGACTTTC
-,TRBD2,TRBJ2-2,TRBV7-3,CASSLKKKTSGNTGELFF,TGTGCCAGCAGCTTAAAAAAAAAGACTAGCGGCAACACCGGGGAGCTGTTTTTT
-,-,TRBJ1-6,TRBV12-1,CASSFGSGGSSPLHF,TGTGCCAGCAGCTTTGGAAGTGGGGGCAGTTCACCCCTCCACTTT
-,TRBD2,TRBJ2-3,TRBV29-1,CSGRASGTDTQYF,TGCAGCGGGAGGGCTAGCGGGACAGATACGCAGTATTTT
-,TRBD2,TRBJ2-3,TRBV6-4,CASSDSGGGTNTQYF,TGTGCCAGCAGTGACTCCGGGGGGGGAACAAATACGCAGTATTTT
-,-,TRBJ1-1,TRBV30,CAWSWGGAEAFF,TGTGCCTGGAGCTGGGGGGGGGCTGAAGCTTTCTTT
-,-,TRBJ1-5,TRBV2,CATNRVEGQPQHF,TGTGCCACGAACAGGGTAGAGGGTCAGCCCCAGCATTTT
-,TRBD2,TRBJ2-3,TRBV15,CATSRAGGGADTQYF,TGTGCCACCAGCAGAGCCGGCGGGGGGGCAGATACGCAGTATTTT
-,-,TRBJ1-1,TRBV15,CATSRDLAGQQAFF,TGTGCCACCAGCAGAGATTTGGCAGGGCAGCAAGCTTTCTTT
-,TRBD1,TRBJ2-3,TRBV27,CASSLRPQGRTDTQYF,TGTGCCAGCAGTTTAAGACCACAGGGGCGCACAGATACGCAGTATTTT
-,-,TRBJ1-5,TRBV27,CASSLYQGQPQHF,TGTGCCAGCAGTTTATATCAGGGACAGCCCCAGCATTTT
-,TRBD1,TRBJ1-2,TRBV5-4,CASSLQGAVDNGYTF,TGTGCCAGCAGCTTGCAGGGGGCGGTCGATAACGGCTACACCTTC
-,-,TRBJ1-2,TRBV18,CASSPRELKLNYGYTF,TGTGCCAGCTCACCTCGGGAACTAAAACTAAACTATGGCTACACCTTC
-,-,TRBJ2-1,TRBV14,CASSQPRRAAYNEQFF,TGTGCCAGCAGCCAGCCCCGCAGGGCGGCGTACAATGAGCAGTTCTTC
-,-,TRBJ2-5,TRBV12-5,CASGLDYQETQYF,TGTGCTAGTGGTCTGGACTACCAAGAGACCCAGTACTTC
-,TRBD2,TRBJ2-3,TRBV7-6,CASSLGLAGGSNTQYF,TGTGCCAGCAGCCTGGGACTAGCGGGGGGATCGAATACGCAGTATTTT
-,TRBD1,TRBJ1-4,TRBV15,CATSGRTGREKLFF,TGTGCCACCAGCGGGAGGACAGGGCGCGAAAAACTGTTTTTT
-,-,TRBJ2-5,TRBV6-1,CASKSWQETQYF,TGTGCCAGCAAGAGCTGGCAAGAGACCCAGTACTTC
-,TRBD1,TRBJ1-5,TRBV19,CASSRQGPSNQPQHF,TGTGCCAGTAGTAGACAGGGCCCTAGCAATCAGCCCCAGCATTTT
-,TRBD1,TRBJ2-3,TRBV5-4,CASSAEGDRPRASTDTQYF,TGTGCCAGCAGCGCCGAAGGGGACAGACCCCGTGCTAGCACAGATACGCAGTATTTT
once,-,TRBJ1-5,TRBV19,CASRDTGLSYQPQHF,TGTGCCAGTAGGGACACGGGACTGTCGTATCAGCCCCAGCATTTT
-,-,TRBJ2-5,TRBV7-3,CASSPNRKETQYF,TGTGCCAGCAGCCCTAACAGGAAAGAGACCCAGTACTTC
few,TRBD1,TRBJ2-7,TRBV5-5,CASSQRPIQGPSPYEQYF,TGTGCCAGCAGCCAAAGACCTATACAGGGGCCAAGCCCCTACGAGCAGTACTTC
-,TRBD1,TRBJ1-2,TRBV6-6,CASSPGTVLYGYTF,TGTGCCAGCAGTCCGGGGACAGTTCTTTATGGCTACACCTTC
-,-,TRBJ1-2,TRBV7-2,CASSSRSDRRINYGYTF,TGTGCCAGCAGCTCCCGATCCGACAGGCGAATTAACTATGGCTACACCTTC
-,TRBD1,TRBJ1-1,TRBV7-2,CASSTQGQLNTEAFF,TGTGCCAGCAGCACCCAGGGACAGCTGAACACTGAAGCTTTCTTT
-,-,TRBJ2-5,TRBV29-1,CSVVRGGQETQYF,TGCAGCGTTGTAAGGGGGGGCCAAGAGACCCAGTACTTC
once,-,TRBJ2-5,TRBV9,CASSVYSLGASGLSETQYF,TGTGCCAGCAGCGTATATTCTCTGGGGGCTAGCGGCCTATCAGAGACCCAGTACTTC
-,TRBD1,TRBJ2-2,TRBV2,CASSEIPGQTNTGELFF,TGTGCCAGCAGTGAGATCCCGGGACAGACGAACACCGGGGAGCTGTTTTTT
-,-,TRBJ1-1,TRBV14,CASSTTRGTEAFF,TGTGCCAGCAGCACAACAAGGGGGACTGAAGCTTTCTTT